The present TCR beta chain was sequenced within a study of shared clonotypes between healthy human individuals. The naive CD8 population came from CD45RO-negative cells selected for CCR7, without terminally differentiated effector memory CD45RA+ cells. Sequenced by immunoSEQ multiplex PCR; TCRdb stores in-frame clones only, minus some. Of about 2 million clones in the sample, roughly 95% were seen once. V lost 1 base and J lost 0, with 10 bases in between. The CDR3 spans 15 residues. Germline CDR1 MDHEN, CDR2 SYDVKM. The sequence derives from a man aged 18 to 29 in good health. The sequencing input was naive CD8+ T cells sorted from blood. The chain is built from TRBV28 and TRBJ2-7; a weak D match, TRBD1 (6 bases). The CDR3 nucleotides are TGTGCCAGCAGTTTATTTCCAGGGGCCTCCTACGAGCAGTACTTC. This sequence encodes CASSLFPGASYEQYF.